This is a list of T cell receptor beta chains from one sample in a study of T cell responses to AZD1222 COVID-19 vaccine. The assay was immunoSEQ multiplex PCR, and TCRdb's table has in-frame clones only and misses some. The data show about 64,000 clones, with 75% to 90% seen just once and more than 12% held by the top ten. The starting material was peripheral blood, obtained 28 days after the second AZD1222 dose. These receptors all come from an adult who received the AZD1222 COVID-19 vaccine. Both conserved end residues are part of each CDR3. D genes are given only for firm matches. A clone size is listed for some rows: how often the clone was seen (once, few, many), or a class if it is expanded.

v_call: TRBV30
j_call: TRBJ2-5
d_call: TRBD1
clone_size: -
cdr3_nt: TGTGCCTGGACAGGGGGCCTGGTAGAGACCCAGTACTTC
cdr3_aa: CAWTGGLVETQYF

v_call: TRBV30
j_call: TRBJ2-2
d_call: -
clone_size: -
cdr3_nt: TGTGCCTGGAGTGGAACAAGGTCGGGCGGGGAGCTGTTTTTT
cdr3_aa: CAWSGTRSGGELFF

v_call: TRBV7-9
j_call: TRBJ2-5
d_call: -
clone_size: few
cdr3_nt: TGTGCCAGCAGCTTAACCTCCGTGGGAGCCCAAGAGACCCAGTACTTC
cdr3_aa: CASSLTSVGAQETQYF

v_call: TRBV19
j_call: TRBJ2-2
d_call: TRBD1
clone_size: -
cdr3_nt: TGTGCCAGCTGGGGGCAGGGGGCCACCGGGGAGCTGTTTTTT
cdr3_aa: CASWGQGATGELFF

v_call: TRBV29-1
j_call: TRBJ1-3
d_call: -
clone_size: few
cdr3_nt: TGCAGCGTCGAAGGGGGGGATTCTGGAAACACCATATATTTT
cdr3_aa: CSVEGGDSGNTIYF

v_call: TRBV5-4
j_call: TRBJ2-2
d_call: -
clone_size: -
cdr3_nt: TGTGCCAGCAGCTTGAGGGCTAGCCTCACCGGGGAGCTGTTTTTT
cdr3_aa: CASSLRASLTGELFF

v_call: TRBV9
j_call: TRBJ1-2
d_call: -
clone_size: once
cdr3_nt: TGTGCCAGCAGCGCCAGTCGCTGGCCTCTCTATGGCTACACCTTC
cdr3_aa: CASSASRWPLYGYTF

v_call: TRBV11-1
j_call: TRBJ1-3
d_call: TRBD1
clone_size: -
cdr3_nt: TGTGCCAGCAGCCTACTAGGACAGGGACGAAACACCATATATTTT
cdr3_aa: CASSLLGQGRNTIYF

v_call: TRBV3-1/TRBV3-2
j_call: TRBJ1-4
d_call: -
clone_size: -
cdr3_nt: TGTGCCAGCAGCCAAGTGAAATTGGGGGCGGATGAAAAACTGTTTTTT
cdr3_aa: CASSQVKLGADEKLFF

v_call: TRBV7-2
j_call: TRBJ1-2
d_call: -
clone_size: -
cdr3_nt: TGTGCCAGCAGCAATGACGGATGGTACACCTTC
cdr3_aa: CASSNDGWYTF

v_call: TRBV4-2
j_call: TRBJ2-2
d_call: TRBD2
clone_size: -
cdr3_nt: TGTGCCAGCAGCCAAGTAGCGGGGGAGAACACCGGGGAGCTGTTTTTT
cdr3_aa: CASSQVAGENTGELFF

v_call: TRBV6-1
j_call: TRBJ2-1
d_call: TRBD2
clone_size: few
cdr3_nt: TGTGCCAGCAGTGAACTAGCGGGGAGCTACAATGAGCAGTTCTTC
cdr3_aa: CASSELAGSYNEQFF

v_call: TRBV6-5
j_call: TRBJ1-2
d_call: -
clone_size: -
cdr3_nt: TGTGCCAGCAGTCCGACAGTCGTCTATGGCTACACCTTC
cdr3_aa: CASSPTVVYGYTF

v_call: TRBV4-1
j_call: TRBJ1-2
d_call: -
clone_size: -
cdr3_nt: TGCGCCAGCAGCCAAGTGATTTACGGCAGGACTAACTATGGCTACACCTTC
cdr3_aa: CASSQVIYGRTNYGYTF

v_call: TRBV5-8
j_call: TRBJ1-3
d_call: -
clone_size: -
cdr3_nt: TGTGCCAGCAGGATAGGGGGGGCAGCTGGAAACACCATATATTTT
cdr3_aa: CASRIGGAAGNTIYF

v_call: TRBV25-1
j_call: TRBJ1-5
d_call: TRBD1
clone_size: -
cdr3_nt: TGTGCCAGCGGAGGACAGGGCAGTCAGCCCCAGCATTTT
cdr3_aa: CASGGQGSQPQHF

v_call: TRBV5-6
j_call: TRBJ2-5
d_call: TRBD2
clone_size: -
cdr3_nt: TGTGCCAGCAGCTTGAGGCGGGGGGGCGCGGAGACCCAGTACTTC
cdr3_aa: CASSLRRGGAETQYF

v_call: TRBV6-5
j_call: TRBJ2-3
d_call: -
clone_size: -
cdr3_nt: TGTGCCAGCAGTTACTCGAGCAGGGGCGGCACAGATACGCAGTATTTT
cdr3_aa: CASSYSSRGGTDTQYF

v_call: TRBV2
j_call: TRBJ2-5
d_call: TRBD2
clone_size: -
cdr3_nt: TGTGCCAGCAGTTGGACTAGGACAGAGACCCAGTACTTC
cdr3_aa: CASSWTRTETQYF

v_call: TRBV28
j_call: TRBJ1-3
d_call: TRBD1
clone_size: once
cdr3_nt: TGTGCCAGCAGTTTACTGAGGGACAGTGGAAACACCATATATTTT
cdr3_aa: CASSLLRDSGNTIYF

v_call: TRBV10-1
j_call: TRBJ1-4
d_call: TRBD1
clone_size: -
cdr3_nt: TGCGCCAGCAGTGTTCCCGGGACAGCCGGATCGACTAATGAAAAACTGTTTTTT
cdr3_aa: CASSVPGTAGSTNEKLFF

v_call: TRBV13
j_call: TRBJ2-5
d_call: TRBD2
clone_size: -
cdr3_nt: TGTGCCAGCAGCCGCGGGGGGGGCCTGGAGACCCAGTACTTC
cdr3_aa: CASSRGGGLETQYF

v_call: TRBV6-5
j_call: TRBJ1-1
d_call: -
clone_size: once
cdr3_nt: TGTGCCACCTGTTATGGGGGATCAGCTAACACTGAAGCTTTCTTT
cdr3_aa: CATCYGGSANTEAFF

v_call: TRBV5-4
j_call: TRBJ1-2
d_call: TRBD1
clone_size: once
cdr3_nt: TGTGCCAGCAGCTTCCCGGACAGGGCGGGCTATGGCTACACCTTC
cdr3_aa: CASSFPDRAGYGYTF

v_call: TRBV2
j_call: TRBJ2-7
d_call: -
clone_size: -
cdr3_nt: TGTGCCAGCAGCACAGGGTTCGTCGAGCAGTACTTC
cdr3_aa: CASSTGFVEQYF

v_call: TRBV30
j_call: TRBJ2-5
d_call: -
clone_size: -
cdr3_nt: TGTGCCTGGACCAGGGGGGGTAGCCGCGAGACCCAGTACTTC
cdr3_aa: CAWTRGGSRETQYF

v_call: TRBV11-2
j_call: TRBJ2-7
d_call: -
clone_size: -
cdr3_nt: TGTGCCAGCAGCCTTACCGGACGGAGTCAAGCCTACGAGCAGTACTTC
cdr3_aa: CASSLTGRSQAYEQYF

v_call: TRBV28
j_call: TRBJ2-7
d_call: TRBD2
clone_size: -
cdr3_nt: TGTGCCAGCAGCCTCCTCCGTGGCGGGGGTACCTACGAGCAGTACTTC
cdr3_aa: CASSLLRGGGTYEQYF

v_call: TRBV2
j_call: TRBJ1-4
d_call: TRBD1
clone_size: -
cdr3_nt: TGTGCCAGCAGCTACGGGACAGGGGGGGAAAAACTGTTTTTT
cdr3_aa: CASSYGTGGEKLFF